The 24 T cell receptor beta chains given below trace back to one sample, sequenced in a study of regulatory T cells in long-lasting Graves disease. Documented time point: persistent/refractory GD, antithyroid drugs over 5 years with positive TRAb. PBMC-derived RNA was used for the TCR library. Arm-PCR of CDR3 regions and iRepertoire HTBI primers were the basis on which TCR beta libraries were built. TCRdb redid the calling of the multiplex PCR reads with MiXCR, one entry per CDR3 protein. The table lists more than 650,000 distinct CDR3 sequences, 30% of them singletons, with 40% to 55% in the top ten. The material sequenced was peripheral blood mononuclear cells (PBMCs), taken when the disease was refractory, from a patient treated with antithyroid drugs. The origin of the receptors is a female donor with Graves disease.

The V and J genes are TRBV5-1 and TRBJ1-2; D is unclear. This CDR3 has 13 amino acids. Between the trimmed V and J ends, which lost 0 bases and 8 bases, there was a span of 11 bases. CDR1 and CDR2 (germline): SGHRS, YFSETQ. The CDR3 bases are TGCGCCAGCAGCTTGGCCGGGGTTGAGGGCTACACCTTC. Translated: CASSLAGVEGYTF.

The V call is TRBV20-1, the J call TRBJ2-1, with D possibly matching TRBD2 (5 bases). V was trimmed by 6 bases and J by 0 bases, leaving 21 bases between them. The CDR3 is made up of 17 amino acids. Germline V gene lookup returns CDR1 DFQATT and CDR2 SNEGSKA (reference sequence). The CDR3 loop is CSASPSLTRSSYNEQFF. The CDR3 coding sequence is TGCAGTGCCTCCCCCTCCCTTACTAGGAGCTCCTACAATGAGCAGTTCTTC.

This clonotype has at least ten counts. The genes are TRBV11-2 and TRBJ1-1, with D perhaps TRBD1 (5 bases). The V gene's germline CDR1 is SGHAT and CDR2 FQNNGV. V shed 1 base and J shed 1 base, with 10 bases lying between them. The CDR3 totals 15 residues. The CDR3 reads CASSLGVGTNTEAFF. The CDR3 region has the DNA TGTGCCAGCAGCTTAGGAGTGGGGACGAACACTGAAGCTTTCTTT.

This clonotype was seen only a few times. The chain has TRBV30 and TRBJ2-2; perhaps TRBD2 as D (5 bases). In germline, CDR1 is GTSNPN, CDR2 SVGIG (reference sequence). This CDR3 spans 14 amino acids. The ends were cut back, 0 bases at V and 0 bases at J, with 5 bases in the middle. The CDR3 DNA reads TGTGCCTGGAGTGTACTAGCGAACACCGGGGAGCTGTTTTTT. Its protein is CAWSVLANTGELFF. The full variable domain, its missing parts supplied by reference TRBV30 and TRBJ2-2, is SQTIHQWPATLVQPVGSPLSLECTVEGTSNPNLYWYRQAAGRGLQLLFYSVGIGQISSEVPQNLSASRPQDRQFILSSKKLLLSDSGFYLCAWSVLANTGELFFGEGSRLTVL.

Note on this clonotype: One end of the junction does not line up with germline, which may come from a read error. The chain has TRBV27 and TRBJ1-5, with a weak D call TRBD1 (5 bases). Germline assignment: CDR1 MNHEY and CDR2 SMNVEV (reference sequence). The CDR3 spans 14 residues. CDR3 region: CAGSRGERDQPQHF. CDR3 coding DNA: TGTGCCGGCAGCCGAGGGGAGAGGGATCAGCCCCAGCATTTT.

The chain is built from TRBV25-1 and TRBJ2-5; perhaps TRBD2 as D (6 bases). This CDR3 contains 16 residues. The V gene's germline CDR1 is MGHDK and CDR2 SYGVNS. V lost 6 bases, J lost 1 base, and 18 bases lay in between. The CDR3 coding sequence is TGTGCCAGCAGCCCGCTTAGTCGGGGGTTCCAAGAGACCCAGTACTTC. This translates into CASSPLSRGFQETQYF.

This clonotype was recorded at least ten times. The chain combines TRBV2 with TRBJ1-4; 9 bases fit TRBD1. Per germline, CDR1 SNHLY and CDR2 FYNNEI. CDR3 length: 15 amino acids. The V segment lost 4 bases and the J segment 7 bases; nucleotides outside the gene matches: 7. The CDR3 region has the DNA TGTGCCAGCAGTGGTTCGGGACAGGGTAGTGAAAAACTGTTTTTT. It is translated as CASSGSGQGSEKLFF.

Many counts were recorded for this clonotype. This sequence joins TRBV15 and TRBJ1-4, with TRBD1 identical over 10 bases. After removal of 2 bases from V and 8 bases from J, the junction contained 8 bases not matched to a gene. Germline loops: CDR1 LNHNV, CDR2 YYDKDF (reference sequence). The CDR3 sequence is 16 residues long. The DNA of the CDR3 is TGTGCCACCAGCAGAAAACCCGACAGGGGGCGAGAAAAACTGTTTTTT. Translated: CATSRKPDRGREKLFF.

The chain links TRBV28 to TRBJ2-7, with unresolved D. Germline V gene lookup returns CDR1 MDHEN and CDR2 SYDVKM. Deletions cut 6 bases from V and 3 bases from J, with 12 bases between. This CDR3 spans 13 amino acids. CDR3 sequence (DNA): TGTGCCAGCAGAGCCCCCCCCAGCTACGAGCAGTACTTC. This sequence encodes CASRAPPSYEQYF.

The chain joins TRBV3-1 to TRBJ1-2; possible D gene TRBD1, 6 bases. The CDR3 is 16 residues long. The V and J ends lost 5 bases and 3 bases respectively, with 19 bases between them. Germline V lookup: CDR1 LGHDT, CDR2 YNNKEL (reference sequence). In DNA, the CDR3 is TGTGCCAGCAGCTTCTTGACAGGCCTCTATGACTATGGCTACACCTTC. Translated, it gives CASSFLTGLYDYGYTF.

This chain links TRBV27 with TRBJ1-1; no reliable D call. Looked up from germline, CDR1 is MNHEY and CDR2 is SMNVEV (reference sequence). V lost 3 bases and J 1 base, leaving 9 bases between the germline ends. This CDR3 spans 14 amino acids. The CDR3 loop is CASSFGHPNTEAFF. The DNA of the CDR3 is TGTGCCAGCAGTTTTGGGCACCCGAACACTGAAGCTTTCTTT.

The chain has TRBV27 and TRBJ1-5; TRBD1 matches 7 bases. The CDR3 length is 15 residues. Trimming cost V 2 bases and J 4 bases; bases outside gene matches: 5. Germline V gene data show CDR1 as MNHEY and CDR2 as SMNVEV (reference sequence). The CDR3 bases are TGTGCCAGCAGTTTAGGCAGGGGGGTTAATCAGCCCCAGCATTTT. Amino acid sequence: CASSLGRGVNQPQHF.

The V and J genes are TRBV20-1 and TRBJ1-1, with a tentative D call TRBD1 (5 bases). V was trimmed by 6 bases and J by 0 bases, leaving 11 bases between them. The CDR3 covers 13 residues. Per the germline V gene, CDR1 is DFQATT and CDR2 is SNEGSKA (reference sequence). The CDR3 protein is CSAPQGLNTEAFF. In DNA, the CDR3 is TGCAGTGCCCCCCAGGGCTTGAACACTGAAGCTTTCTTT.

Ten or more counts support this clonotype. The CDR3 DNA follows: TGTGCCAGCAGGGACACAGGGAGTAGCAATCAGCCCCAGCATTTT. The encoded protein is CASRDTGSSNQPQHF. The chain recombines TRBV12-3 or TRBV12-4 with TRBJ1-5; TRBD1 is a possible D gene (6 bases). Trimming cost V 6 bases and J 0 bases, with 12 bases left between them. The CDR3 is 15 residues long.

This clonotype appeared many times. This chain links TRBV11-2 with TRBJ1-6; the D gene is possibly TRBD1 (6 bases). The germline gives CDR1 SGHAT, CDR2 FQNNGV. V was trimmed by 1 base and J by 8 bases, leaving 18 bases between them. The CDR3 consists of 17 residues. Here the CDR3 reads CASSLVATGWWDSPLHF. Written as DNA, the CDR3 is TGTGCCAGCAGCTTAGTGGCAACAGGGTGGTGGGATTCACCCCTCCACTTT. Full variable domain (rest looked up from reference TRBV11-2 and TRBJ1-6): EAGVAQSPRYKIIEKRQSVAFWCNPISGHATLYWYQQILGQGPKLLIQFQNNGVVDDSQLPKDRFSAERLKGVDSTLKIQPAKLEDSAVYLCASSLVATGWWDSPLHFGNGTRLTVT.

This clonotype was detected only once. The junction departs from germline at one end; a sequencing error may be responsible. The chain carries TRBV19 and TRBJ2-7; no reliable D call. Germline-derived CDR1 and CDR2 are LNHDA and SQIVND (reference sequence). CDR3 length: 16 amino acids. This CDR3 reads CAGSPGSPGPPLEQYF. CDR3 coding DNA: TGTGCCGGTAGCCCCGGGTCACCAGGACCCCCCCTCGAGCAGTACTTC.

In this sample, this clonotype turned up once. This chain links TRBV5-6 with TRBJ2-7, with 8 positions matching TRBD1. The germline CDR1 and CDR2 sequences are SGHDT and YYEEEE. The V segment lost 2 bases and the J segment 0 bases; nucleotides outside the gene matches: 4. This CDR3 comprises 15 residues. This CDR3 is CASSFPGTGSYEQYF. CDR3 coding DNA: TGTGCCAGCAGCTTCCCCGGGACAGGCTCCTACGAGCAGTACTTC. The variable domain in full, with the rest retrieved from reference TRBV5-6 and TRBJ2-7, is DAGVTQSPTHLIKTRGQQVTLRCSPKSGHDTVSWYQQALGQGPQFIFQYYEEEERQRGNFPDRFSGHQFPNYSSELNVNALLLGDSALYLCASSFPGTGSYEQYFGPGTRLTVT.

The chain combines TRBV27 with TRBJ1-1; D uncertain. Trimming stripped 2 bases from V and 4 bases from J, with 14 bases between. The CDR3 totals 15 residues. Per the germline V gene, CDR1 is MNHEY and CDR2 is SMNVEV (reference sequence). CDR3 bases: TGTGCCAGCAGTTTAGATAGGGTGCTTGGCACTGAAGCTTTCTTT. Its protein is CASSLDRVLGTEAFF.

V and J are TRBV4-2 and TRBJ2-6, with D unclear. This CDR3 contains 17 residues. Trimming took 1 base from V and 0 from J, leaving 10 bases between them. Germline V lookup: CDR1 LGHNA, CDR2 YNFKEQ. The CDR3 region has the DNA TGTGCCAGCAGCCAAGGAAGTCGGATCTCTGGGGCCAACGTCCTGACTTTC. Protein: CASSQGSRISGANVLTF.

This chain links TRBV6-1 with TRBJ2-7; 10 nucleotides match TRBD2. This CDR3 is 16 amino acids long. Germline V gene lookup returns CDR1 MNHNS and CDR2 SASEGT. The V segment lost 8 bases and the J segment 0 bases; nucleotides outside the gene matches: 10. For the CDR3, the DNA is TGTGCCAGCGGGAGGCTAGCGGGAGTAAACTCCTACGAGCAGTACTTC. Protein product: CASGRLAGVNSYEQYF.

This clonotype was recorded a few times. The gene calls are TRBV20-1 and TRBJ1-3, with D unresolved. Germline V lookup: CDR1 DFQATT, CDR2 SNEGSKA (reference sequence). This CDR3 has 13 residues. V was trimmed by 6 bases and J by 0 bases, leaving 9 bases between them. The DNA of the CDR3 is TGCAGTGCGGCTCAGGTCTCTGGAAACACCATATATTTT. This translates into CSAAQVSGNTIYF.

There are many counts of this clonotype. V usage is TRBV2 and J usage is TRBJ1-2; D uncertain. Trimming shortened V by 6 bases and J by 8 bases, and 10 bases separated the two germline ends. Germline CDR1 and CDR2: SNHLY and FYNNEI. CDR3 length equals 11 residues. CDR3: CASSPIGGYTF. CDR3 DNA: TGTGCCAGCAGCCCTATTGGGGGCTACACCTTC.

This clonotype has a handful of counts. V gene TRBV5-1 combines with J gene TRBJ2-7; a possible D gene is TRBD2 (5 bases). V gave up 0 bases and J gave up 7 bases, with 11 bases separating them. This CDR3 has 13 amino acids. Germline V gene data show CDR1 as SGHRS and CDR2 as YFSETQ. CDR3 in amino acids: CASSLDYRGEQYF. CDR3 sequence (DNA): TGCGCCAGCAGCTTGGACTACCGCGGGGAGCAGTACTTC.

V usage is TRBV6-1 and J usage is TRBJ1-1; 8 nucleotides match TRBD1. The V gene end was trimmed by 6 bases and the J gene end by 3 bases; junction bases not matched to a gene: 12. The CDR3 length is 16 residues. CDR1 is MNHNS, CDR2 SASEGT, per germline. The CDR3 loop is CASRPGVSQGDTEAFF. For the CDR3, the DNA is TGTGCCAGCAGACCAGGGGTGTCACAGGGGGACACTGAAGCTTTCTTT.